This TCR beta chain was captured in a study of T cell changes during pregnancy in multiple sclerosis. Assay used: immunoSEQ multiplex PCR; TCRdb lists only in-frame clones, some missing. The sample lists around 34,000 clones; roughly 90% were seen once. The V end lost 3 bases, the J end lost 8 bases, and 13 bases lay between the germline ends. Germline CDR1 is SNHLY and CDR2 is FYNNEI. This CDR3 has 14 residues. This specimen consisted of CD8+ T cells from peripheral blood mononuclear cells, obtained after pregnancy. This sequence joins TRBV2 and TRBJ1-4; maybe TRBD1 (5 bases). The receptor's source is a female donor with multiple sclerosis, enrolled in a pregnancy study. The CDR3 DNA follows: TGTGCCAGCAGTGATCCCAGGGTACAGGAAAAACTGTTTTTT. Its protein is CASSDPRVQEKLFF.